These T cell receptor beta chains were read from a single sample in a study of regulatory T cells in long-lasting Graves disease. TCRdb recomputed calls from the multiplex PCR reads with MiXCR, one row per CDR3 protein. The sample includes over 500,000 distinct CDR3 sequences, 15% to 20% seen only once; the top ten take approximately 20%. These data are also associated with another study on T cells in Graves' hyperthyroidism and ophthalmopathy.

Sequences were derived from peripheral blood mononuclear cells (PBMCs), sampled at new diagnosis, from a patient treated with antithyroid drugs. Receptors were obtained from a woman aged 25 to 39 with Graves disease. Each CDR3 is given with its conserved first and last residue. D genes are given only for firm matches. Size is stated for part of the rows, as once, few or many counts, or as a class when the clone is expanded.

abundance,v_gene,d_gene,j_gene,CDR3aa,CDR3nt
few,TRBV5-1,-,TRBJ2-6,CASSWTAAFSGANVLTF,TGCGCCAGCAGCTGGACAGCCGCGTTCTCTGGGGCCAACGTCCTGACTTTC
few,TRBV10-1,-,TRBJ2-2,CASSDRLGTNTGELFF,TGCGCCAGCAGTGATAGGCTTGGGACAAACACCGGGGAGCTGTTTTTT
few,TRBV14,-,TRBJ2-1,CASSHRVLWNEQFF,TGTGCCAGCAGCCACAGGGTTTTATGGAATGAGCAGTTCTTC
many,TRBV10-3,TRBD1,TRBJ1-5,CASGRGLNNQPQHF,TGTGCCAGCGGAAGGGGGCTTAACAATCAGCCCCAGCATTTT
-,TRBV27,TRBD1,TRBJ2-1,CASSLYGTGSYYNEQFF,TGTGCCAGCAGTTTATACGGGACAGGGTCGTACTACAATGAGCAGTTCTTC
few,TRBV5-4,-,TRBJ2-2,CASSSEFGLSTGELFF,TGTGCCAGCAGCTCCGAATTTGGCTTAAGCACCGGGGAGCTGTTTTTT
many,TRBV28,-,TRBJ2-7,CASSNPSGWGYVEQYF,TGTGCCAGCAGCAATCCCTCGGGGTGGGGCTACGTTGAGCAGTACTTC
many,TRBV12-3/TRBV12-4,-,TRBJ2-1,CASSLWVGNEQFF,TGTGCCAGCAGTTTGTGGGTAGGCAATGAGCAGTTCTTC
-,TRBV4-1,TRBD1,TRBJ1-1,CASSQDRGQKAFF,TGCGCCAGCAGCCAAGATAGGGGGCAAAAAGCTTTCTTT
-,TRBV5-1,TRBD2,TRBJ2-1,CASGVLAGYNEQFF,TGCGCCAGCGGCGTACTAGCGGGATACAATGAGCAGTTCTTC
few,TRBV6-1,-,TRBJ1-6,CASSLTENSPLHF,TGTGCCAGCAGTCTGACAGAGAATTCACCCCTCCACTTT
many,TRBV2,TRBD2,TRBJ2-3,CASSEAASGFTDTQYF,TGTGCCAGCAGTGAAGCGGCTAGCGGATTCACAGATACGCAGTATTTT
many,TRBV7-3,TRBD1,TRBJ2-3,CASSLSPGQGVTDTQYF,TGTGCCAGCAGCCTATCACCGGGACAGGGGGTAACAGATACGCAGTATTTT
few,TRBV10-2,-,TRBJ2-1,CASSVLVSVYNEQFF,TGCGCCAGCAGTGTCTTAGTTTCCGTCTACAATGAGCAGTTCTTC
many,TRBV6-1,-,TRBJ1-1,CASSASGGGTEAFF,TGTGCCAGCAGCGCATCCGGAGGTGGCACTGAAGCTTTCTTT
few,TRBV6-2/TRBV6-3,TRBD1,TRBJ1-2,CASSRQGASNGYTF,TGTGCCAGCAGTCGACAGGGGGCTTCAAATGGCTACACCTTC
many,TRBV6-1,-,TRBJ1-1,CASSENAWITEAFF,TGTGCCAGCAGTGAAAACGCCTGGATCACTGAAGCTTTCTTT
few,TRBV27,-,TRBJ2-1,CASSPGTFVYNEQFF,TGTGCCAGCAGTCCCGGGACTTTCGTGTACAATGAGCAGTTCTTC
many,TRBV2,-,TRBJ1-6,CASSGLLSNSPLHF,TGTGCCAGCAGTGGACTCCTATCTAATTCACCCCTCCACTTT
few,TRBV12-3/TRBV12-4,-,TRBJ1-4,CASSLGYGENEKLFF,TGTGCCAGCAGTTTAGGTTATGGAGAGAATGAAAAACTGTTTTTT
few,TRBV28,TRBD1,TRBJ1-2,CASSGTDYYGYTF,TGTGCCAGCAGTGGGACAGATTACTATGGCTACACCTTC
-,TRBV20-1,TRBD1,TRBJ2-5,CSATTGGGLGETQYF,TGCAGTGCAACCACAGGGGGCGGTTTGGGAGAGACCCAGTACTTC
many,TRBV28,-,TRBJ1-1,CASSSDRSTEAFF,TGTGCCAGCAGTTCCGACAGATCCACTGAAGCTTTCTTT
many,TRBV20-1,TRBD2,TRBJ2-1,CSARTPGLAEIANEQFF,TGCAGTGCTAGGACCCCGGGACTAGCGGAAATAGCCAATGAGCAGTTCTTC
few,TRBV10-3,-,TRBJ1-1,CAISTGQVNTEAFF,TGTGCCATCAGTACAGGGCAGGTGAACACTGAAGCTTTCTTT
many,TRBV19,-,TRBJ1-1,CASSRQVNTEAFF,TGTGCCAGTAGTAGACAGGTAAACACTGAAGCTTTCTTT
-,TRBV12-3/TRBV12-4,TRBD1,TRBJ2-7,CASSLAGTGGHEQYF,TGTGCCAGCAGCTTAGCAGGGACAGGGGGCCACGAGCAGTACTTC
-,TRBV3-1,-,TRBJ1-5,CASSQTSQGNQPQHF,TGTGCCAGCAGCCAAACGAGCCAGGGCAATCAGCCCCAGCATTTT
-,TRBV3-1,TRBD1,TRBJ1-3,CASSPARDRAGNTIYF,TGTGCCAGCAGCCCCGCCCGGGACAGGGCTGGAAACACCATATATTTT
many,TRBV20-1,-,TRBJ1-2,CSASRIGYGYTF,TGCAGTGCTAGCCGGATAGGGTATGGCTACACCTTC
many,TRBV7-3,-,TRBJ2-3,CASSLMGTYTDTQYF,TGTGCCAGCAGCTTAATGGGGACTTACACAGATACGCAGTATTTT
many,TRBV12-3/TRBV12-4,-,TRBJ1-4,CASSPRRRDEKLFF,TGTGCCAGCAGTCCCCGTAGGAGGGATGAAAAACTGTTTTTT
-,TRBV27,-,TRBJ1-2,CASSGRGAWGYTF,TGTGCCAGCAGCGGACGGGGGGCCTGGGGCTACACCTTC
many,TRBV6-5,-,TRBJ1-2,CASSYSNQGYGYTF,TGTGCCAGCAGTTACTCGAACCAGGGATATGGCTACACCTTC
-,TRBV6-5,TRBD1,TRBJ2-3,CASSYQIVGTGGADTQYF,TGTGCCAGCAGTTATCAGATCGTCGGGACAGGGGGGGCAGATACGCAGTATTTT
many,TRBV30,-,TRBJ1-1,CAWRPGTVNTEAFF,TGTGCCTGGAGACCCGGGACGGTGAACACTGAAGCTTTCTTT
-,TRBV11-2,-,TRBJ1-5,CACSSGASEPQHF,TGTGCCTGCAGCTCGGGAGCTTCGGAGCCCCAGCATTTT
many,TRBV7-9,-,TRBJ1-5,CASSLGAYNQPQHF,TGTGCCAGCAGCTTAGGGGCCTACAATCAGCCCCAGCATTTT
many,TRBV7-6,-,TRBJ1-6,CASSSYNSPLHF,TGTGCCAGCAGCTCCTATAATTCACCCCTCCACTTT
-,TRBV7-9,-,TRBJ2-3,CGSSKSPPPTDTQYF,TGTGGCAGCAGCAAATCCCCCCCCCCCACAGATACGCAGTATTTT
many,TRBV6-1,-,TRBJ1-1,CASTNPGNTEAFF,TGTGCCAGCACCAACCCAGGGAACACTGAAGCTTTCTTT
-,TRBV30,-,TRBJ2-7,CACVAGLGIYEQYF,TGTGCCTGTGTGGCGGGACTCGGAATCTACGAGCAGTACTTC
-,TRBV27,TRBD1,TRBJ2-7,CASMSIGTGRHEQYF,TGTGCCAGCATGTCAATCGGGACAGGGCGTCACGAGCAGTACTTC
few,TRBV24-1,TRBD2,TRBJ2-1,CAASDRTSGGRYSYNEQFF,TGTGCCGCCAGTGATCGGACTAGCGGGGGCCGATACTCCTACAATGAGCAGTTCTTC
-,TRBV3-1,TRBD1,TRBJ1-6,CASSQEGPGGWAPLHF,TGTGCCAGCAGCCAAGAAGGTCCAGGGGGGTGGGCACCCCTCCACTTT
-,TRBV28,-,TRBJ2-3,CASSQEYGTDTQYF,TGTGCCAGCAGCCAGGAATACGGGACAGATACGCAGTATTTT
few,TRBV20-1,-,TRBJ2-6,CSADLASSGANVLTF,TGCAGTGCTGACCTCGCGAGTTCTGGGGCCAACGTCCTGACTTTC
few,TRBV18,-,TRBJ2-7,CASSPPIKDIWYPPYEQYF,TGTGCCAGCTCACCACCGATCAAGGACATTTGGTATCCGCCCTACGAGCAGTACTTC
many,TRBV28,-,TRBJ1-3,CASSSAPLGSGNTIYF,TGTGCCAGCAGTTCGGCTCCGCTGGGATCTGGAAACACCATATATTTT
few,TRBV29-1,-,TRBJ1-2,CSASETLNYGYTF,TGCAGCGCTTCAGAAACCCTAAACTATGGCTACACCTTC
many,TRBV28,-,TRBJ2-7,CASSYSAGAYEQYF,TGTGCCAGCAGTTACTCAGCGGGCGCCTACGAGCAGTACTTC
few,TRBV20-1,-,TRBJ1-2,CSARTGTLSYGYTF,TGCAGTGCTAGAACCGGGACGTTGTCCTATGGCTACACCTTC
many,TRBV12-3/TRBV12-4,-,TRBJ2-2,CASSPAGGNTGELFF,TGTGCCAGCAGCCCAGCTGGGGGGAACACCGGGGAGCTGTTTTTT
many,TRBV27,-,TRBJ2-1,CASSLSSGSLPYNEQFF,TGTGCCAGCAGTTTATCGAGCGGTAGCCTCCCCTACAATGAGCAGTTCTTC
many,TRBV3-1,-,TRBJ2-7,CASSRRGDTYEQYF,TGTGCCAGCAGCCGAAGAGGAGATACCTACGAGCAGTACTTC
-,TRBV3-1,TRBD1,TRBJ1-6,CASSLRDRDFSPLHF,TGTGCCAGCAGCCTCCGGGACAGGGACTTCTCACCCCTCCACTTT